The entry below gives a single T cell receptor (beta chain) sequence along with its context. Its antigen remains unidentified. Base qualities are not provided; no much larger clone lies one nucleotide away. The data stem from a study of T cell responses to AZD1222 COVID-19 vaccine (dated by TCRdb to 2020 to 2023). A note on the overall study: A total of about 250 trial participants underwent TCR sequencing, of whom 200 to 220 had received two doses of AZD1222 and 26 had received two doses of the MenACWY control vaccine. Enrollment into the trials was organized by age into subgroups of 18-55, 56-69 and 70-plus years, and those subgroups contained roughly 150, 30 and 60 TCR-sequenced participants, respectively.

The CDR3 regions of human TCRbeta chains were subjected to immunosequencing. The paper's processing steps were these. Repertoire TCRs were matched against a reference library of SARS-CoV-2-specific TCRs generated with the MIRA antigen-specificity platform. Breadth was defined as the fraction of unique TCRs that were SARS-CoV-2-associated. Depth was defined as the fraction of total T cells that were SARS-CoV-2-associated. Using the MIRA data, each spike-specific TCR was mapped to the spike region that the TCR reacts to and placed in a CD4 or CD8 class. Log10-transformed breadth and depth values were compared by one-way ANOVA with Sidak's multiple comparisons tests. TCRdb limited this immuneACCESS table to in-frame rearrangements with V and J called. A share of clones is missing; checked studies link under half to unresolved V genes, and the rest is unexplained. From that table come the V and J calls and clone size; the DNA was used to work out D and trimming. The sample yields approximately 130,000 clones; 85% were counted once. The ten most abundant clones make up 7.9% of the sample.

Per the publication, the time point label means: about 28 days (+/-7) after the second vaccine dose. According to the study, the label for this sample's treatment or condition signals: meningococcal conjugate vaccine given as trial control. The vaccinee samples were drawn from two UK trials, COV001 and COV002, one of which was a single-blind randomized controlled phase 2/3 trial testing AZD1222 (ChAdOx1 nCoV-19) in healthy adults. For TCRbeta chain sequencing, PBMC samples from trial participants were taken at day 0 and at day 28 after the second dose. The CDR3 runs 17 amino acids, cysteine and phenylalanine included. The read is trimmed to its CDR3 DNA, 51 bases read in frame from base 1. Trimming costs V 2 bases and J 6 bases, and their ends lie 21 bases apart. CDR1 and CDR2, per the germline V gene, are MNHEY and SVGEGT. The full study reports these points: Participants were mostly white British and included more females than males, and it was suggested by the authors that clonal diversity may have been underestimated. Because no samples from the day 14 peak response were available, repertoires could be characterized only after the peak T cell response. Spike-specific TCR breadth and depth rose significantly after two AZD1222 doses compared with day 0 and with MenACWY recipients. The vaccine-associated CD4 TCRs covered the entire spike protein, and the dominant responses fell in regions 160-218 and 743-854. Reportedly, close to half of the unique spike-specific TCRs recognized epitopes lying outside the regions that are mutated in the B.1.351 and B.1.1.7 variants. In the small 56-69-year group, the increase in depth fell short of significance, most likely because of low power. Conclusions about previously exposed vaccinees are limited, since just a handful of AZD1222 recipients were seropositive for SARS-CoV-2 at baseline.

The receptor chain draws on TRBV6-2 or TRBV6-3 and TRBJ2-3; the D gene lacks a confident call. This TCR was recovered from an adult who received the MenACWY meningococcal vaccine as a control. Sequencing used peripheral blood, obtained 28 days after the second dose of the MenACWY control vaccine. The CDR3 here reads CASSYTSRRVPGDTQYF. The nucleotide sequence reads as follows: TGTGCCAGCAGTTACACTTCAAGACGGGTCCCCGGGGATACGCAGTATTTT.